This TCR beta chain was captured by sequencing in a study of shared clonotypes between healthy human individuals. Overall study context: CD8 memory received one plate per donor, CD8 naive two, CD4 memory three and CD4 naive three. Study outcomes and limitations: As a rule, naive subsets had a larger estimated richness than memory subsets. Around 5.3% of naive CD4 clonotypes were shared across several donors.

This clone came up many times. Its target is not known. Tens of thousands of T cell genomes (roughly 0.2 ug DNA) went into each sorted-subset replicate. The assay was immunoSEQ multiplex PCR, and TCRdb's table has in-frame clones only and misses some. The profile shows some 360,000 clones, 73% of them singletons. The CDR3 sequence is 15 residues long. J was trimmed by 2 bases and V by 4 bases; bases with no gene match: 9. From germline, CDR1 is SGHDT and CDR2 YYEEEE. The chain combines TRBV5-6 with TRBJ2-7; 7 nucleotides line up with TRBD2. This clonotype originated in a man under 40 in good health. Sequenced: memory CD4+ T cells sorted from blood. Indicated subset: CD45RA-negative fraction. This CDR3 reads CASSRGGLLAYEQYF. For the CDR3, the DNA is TGTGCCAGCAGCCGGGGAGGGCTCCTCGCCTACGAGCAGTACTTC.